This passage covers 23 T cell receptor beta chains from one sample sequenced in a study of T cell responses to AZD1222 COVID-19 vaccine. Repertoires were generated with immunoSEQ multiplex PCR, while TCRdb's copy carries only in-frame clones and drops some. The sample lists about 59,000 clones, roughly 87% occurring once. The material sequenced was peripheral blood, taken 28 days after the second AZD1222 dose. The receptors were gathered from an adult who received the AZD1222 COVID-19 vaccine.

The chain has TRBV3-1 (or the pseudogene TRBV3-2) and TRBJ1-2; possibly TRBD1 for D (5 bases). The CDR3 sequence is 16 residues long. CDR1 and CDR2 from the germline V gene are LGHDT and YNNKEL (reference sequence). Trimming left V 4 bases short and J 8 bases short, with 23 bases between. DNA of the CDR3: TGTGCCAGCAGCCCCGTCATGAGAGGGGAGGTGATGGGCTACACCTTC. It encodes CASSPVMRGEVMGYTF.

This clone was detected only a few times. The gene calls are TRBV9 and TRBJ2-1; TRBD2 agrees at 9 bases. J was trimmed by 6 bases and V by 4 bases; bases with no gene match: 8. CDR1 SGDLS and CDR2 YYNGEE come from the germline V gene. This CDR3 contains 15 residues. The CDR3 here is CASSRPGTSPNEQFF. The CDR3 region has the DNA TGTGCCAGCAGCCGCCCCGGGACTAGCCCCAATGAGCAGTTCTTC.

This chain connects TRBV7-2 to TRBJ2-7; 7 nucleotides line up with TRBD1. CDR1 SGHTA and CDR2 FQGNSA come from the germline V gene. The CDR3 runs 13 residues. The junction had 3 bases not matched to a gene; V was cut back by 5 bases and J by 2 bases. The CDR3: CASSPTGPYEQYF. The CDR3 region has the DNA TGTGCCAGCAGCCCGACAGGGCCCTACGAGCAGTACTTC. Together with reference TRBV7-2 and TRBJ2-7, the CDR3 gives the full variable domain: GAGVSQSPSNKVTEKGKDVELRCDPISGHTALYWYRQSLGQGLEFLIYFQGNSAPDKSGLPSDRFSAERTGGSVSTLTIQRTQQEDSAVYLCASSPTGPYEQYFGPGTRLTVT.

J is TRBJ2-7 and V is TRBV13; the match to TRBD1 covers 7 bases. With V trimmed by 4 bases and J by 5 bases, 11 bases remained unmatched. The germline V gene encodes CDR1 PRHDT and CDR2 FYEKMQ (reference sequence). The CDR3 is made up of 15 amino acids. In DNA, the CDR3 is TGTGCCAGCAGCTCCCCCGTGGCAGGGGGACACGAGCAGTACTTC. As protein: CASSSPVAGGHEQYF.

The chain has TRBV15 and TRBJ1-4; D gene unclear. CDR3 length equals 17 residues. Germline assignment: CDR1 LNHNV and CDR2 YYDKDF (reference sequence). V dropped 1 base and J dropped 0 bases, with 12 bases sitting between them. Written as DNA, the CDR3 is TGTGCCACCAGCAGAGTTGGCAGCCCCTCAACTAATGAAAAACTGTTTTTT. It is translated as CATSRVGSPSTNEKLFF.

The chain is built from TRBV5-1 and TRBJ2-2, with 7 bases matching TRBD1. The CDR3 sequence is 14 residues long. CDR1 SGHRS and CDR2 YFSETQ come from the germline V gene. Unmatched junction bases numbered 3, after V lost 0 bases and J lost 7 bases. CDR3 DNA: TGCGCCAGCAGCTTGGGACAGGGCTTCGGGGAGCTGTTTTTT. Translating it yields CASSLGQGFGELFF.

J is TRBJ2-7 and V is TRBV19, with 11 bases fitting TRBD1. V lost 4 bases and J lost 0; bases outside the gene matches: 11. Germline CDR1 reads LNHDA; CDR2 reads SQIVND (reference sequence). This CDR3 contains 18 residues. Written as DNA, the CDR3 is TGTGCCAGTAGTACCGACCGGGACAGGGGGTCGAGCTCCTACGAGCAGTACTTC. Protein: CASSTDRDRGSSSYEQYF. The whole variable domain, filled in from reference TRBV19 and TRBJ2-7, reads DGGITQSPKYLFRKEGQNVTLSCEQNLNHDAMYWYRQDPGQGLRLIYYSQIVNDFQKGDIAEGYSVSREKKESFPLTVTSAQKNPTAFYLCASSTDRDRGSSSYEQYFGPGTRLTVT.

This clone has only a few counts. The chain combines TRBV12-3 or TRBV12-4 with TRBJ1-1; D perhaps matches TRBD1 (6 bases). The V gene lost 3 bases and the J gene lost 6 bases, with 8 bases spanning the gap. CDR3 length: 12 residues. DNA of the CDR3: TGTGCCAGCAGTTTTTCAGGGGCTGAAGCTTTCTTT. As protein: CASSFSGAEAFF.

V gene TRBV19 combines with J gene TRBJ1-2; 7 bases are shared with TRBD1. V was clipped by 5 bases and J by 0 bases; unmatched bases: 6. From germline, CDR1 is LNHDA and CDR2 SQIVND (reference sequence). The CDR3 spans 15 residues. The CDR3 is CASSRGDSSNYGYTF. CDR3 in DNA: TGTGCCAGTAGTCGGGGGGACAGTTCTAACTATGGCTACACCTTC.

The gene calls are TRBV12-3 or TRBV12-4 and TRBJ2-3; D is unresolved. V was pared by 5 bases and J by 4 bases, with 10 bases between. This CDR3 region has 13 residues. DNA of the CDR3: TGTGCCAGCAGTCCCACGAGCGCAGATACGCAGTATTTT. Protein: CASSPTSADTQYF.

The chain employs TRBV11-2 and TRBJ2-1; 14 bases map to TRBD2. The CDR3 is made up of 19 amino acids. The junction had 9 bases not matched to a gene; V was cut back by 5 bases and J by 0 bases. The V gene's germline CDR1 is SGHAT and CDR2 FQNNGV. CDR3 bases: TGTGCCAGCAGCCGACCGGGACTAGCGGGAGTATCCTCCTACAATGAGCAGTTCTTC. Amino acid sequence: CASSRPGLAGVSSYNEQFF.

The V and J genes are TRBV29-1 and TRBJ1-2; no clear D. CDR3 length equals 14 residues. V was trimmed by 1 base and J by 4 bases, leaving 13 bases between them. Germline values: CDR1 SQVTM, CDR2 ANQGSEA. The CDR3 region is CSVEGRGWGYGYTF. For the CDR3, the DNA is TGCAGCGTTGAAGGTAGAGGTTGGGGCTATGGCTACACCTTC.

The DNA of the CDR3 is TGTGCCAGTAAACCGACTAGCGGGGGGGCGGCCGGGGAGCTGTTTTTT. This gives the protein CASKPTSGGAAGELFF. The chain uses TRBV19 and TRBJ2-2; 14 bases match TRBD2. The CDR3 is made up of 16 amino acids. With 7 bases clipped from V and 6 bases from J, the junction kept 7 bases outside the gene matches. The V gene's germline CDR1 is LNHDA and CDR2 SQIVND (reference sequence).

V gene TRBV19 combines with J gene TRBJ1-5; 10 bases fit TRBD1. The germline CDR1 and CDR2 sequences are LNHDA and SQIVND (reference sequence). V shed 7 bases and J 4 bases; nucleotides not matched to a gene: 7. CDR3 size: 15 residues. Written as DNA, the CDR3 is TGTGCCAGTACTCTGGGACAGGGGTCGAATCAGCCCCAGCATTTT. It is translated as CASTLGQGSNQPQHF.

In its sample, this clone was seen once. Here the CDR3 reads CASSETGIWGNTIYF. Written as DNA, the CDR3 is TGTGCCAGCAGTGAAACAGGGATATGGGGAAACACCATATATTTT. The gene calls are TRBV25-1 and TRBJ1-3, with D possibly TRBD1 on 6 matching bases. Trimming took off 2 bases at V and 4 bases at J, with 12 bases between the two ends. The germline CDR1 and CDR2 sequences are MGHDK and SYGVNS. This CDR3 comprises 15 residues. The full variable domain, its missing parts supplied by reference TRBV25-1 and TRBJ1-3, is EADIYQTPRYLVIGTGKKITLECSQTMGHDKMYWYQQDPGMELHLIHYSYGVNSTEKGDLSSESTVSRIRTEHFPLTLESARPSHTSQYLCASSETGIWGNTIYFGEGSWLTVV.

J is TRBJ1-2 and V is TRBV27, with 8 positions matching TRBD1. The CDR3 runs 15 residues. Germline CDR1 and CDR2: MNHEY and SMNVEV (reference sequence). The ends lost 2 bases at V and 8 bases at J; junction bases unmatched: 10. CDR3 nucleotides: TGTGCCAGCAGTTTACGGGGCAGGGGGCCGGACGGCTACACCTTC. This gives the protein CASSLRGRGPDGYTF.

V and J are TRBV7-2 and TRBJ2-4, with D possibly matching TRBD2 (6 bases). Germline loops: CDR1 SGHTA, CDR2 FQGNSA. V was clipped by 5 bases and J by 9 bases, with 23 bases between them. The CDR3 sequence is 16 residues long. CDR3 region: CASSPGGVMAGSIQYF. The CDR3 nucleotides are TGTGCCAGCAGCCCTGGAGGGGTAATGGCGGGTAGCATTCAGTACTTC.

The J gene is TRBJ1-2, the V gene TRBV3-1 (or the pseudogene TRBV3-2); D gene unclear. Trimming took 2 bases from V and 5 from J, leaving 9 bases between them. The length of the CDR3 is 13 residues. Germline lookup yields CDR1 LGHDT and CDR2 YNNKEL (reference sequence). The CDR3 sequence: CASSQQAAYGYTF. The CDR3 DNA is TGTGCCAGCAGCCAACAGGCGGCATATGGCTACACCTTC.

This rearrangement joins TRBV7-2 to TRBJ1-6; D unresolved. Trimming shortened V by 5 bases and J by 4 bases, and 9 bases separated the two germline ends. This CDR3 has 14 residues. Germline values: CDR1 SGHTA, CDR2 FQGNSA. CDR3 DNA: TGTGCCAGCAGCCCCCCTTTTTATAATTCACCCCTCCACTTT. Its protein product is CASSPPFYNSPLHF.

This clone appeared once. V usage is TRBV27 and J usage is TRBJ2-7, with D perhaps matching TRBD1 or TRBD2 (5 bases each). Germline CDR1 is MNHEY and CDR2 is SMNVEV (reference sequence). This CDR3 has 15 residues. Trimming took 5 bases from V and 3 from J, leaving 17 bases between them. Written as DNA, the CDR3 is TGTGCCAGCAGTCGGCCCGGGACCCAACTCTACGAGCAGTACTTC. Encoded protein: CASSRPGTQLYEQYF.

In this sample, this clone turned up once. The V gene is TRBV30, the J gene TRBJ1-1; TRBD1 matches at 10 bases. Per germline, CDR1 GTSNPN and CDR2 SVGIG (reference sequence). The junction had 2 bases not matched to a gene; V was cut back by 4 bases and J by 9 bases. This CDR3 contains 11 residues. The CDR3 DNA follows: TGTGCCTGGAAAGACAGGGGGCAAGCTTTCTTT. Translating it yields CAWKDRGQAFF.

The V and J genes are TRBV15 and TRBJ1-4; D gene unclear. The CDR3 has 14 residues. The germline V gene has CDR1 LNHNV and CDR2 YYDKDF (reference sequence). V lost 0 bases and J 7 bases, leaving 9 bases between the germline ends. CDR3 DNA: TGTGCCACCAGCAGAGATAATGGCCTTGAAAAACTGTTTTTT. It translates to CATSRDNGLEKLFF. Looking up the rest from reference TRBV15 and TRBJ1-4 gives the full variable domain: DAMVIQNPRYQVTQFGKPVTLSCSQTLNHNVMYWYQQKSSQAPKLLFHYYDKDFNNEADTPDNFQSRRPNTSFCFLDIRSPGLGDTAMYLCATSRDNGLEKLFFGSGTQLSVL.

The chain uses TRBV19 and TRBJ2-5; 7 bases agree with TRBD2. CDR1 and CDR2 (germline): LNHDA, SQIVND (reference sequence). The CDR3 runs to 17 residues. Unmatched junction bases numbered 15, after V lost 3 bases and J lost 5 bases. DNA for the CDR3: TGTGCCAGTAGTATCGGGGAGGGGCGCCGGGTGACCGAGACCCAGTACTTC. It yields the protein CASSIGEGRRVTETQYF. Supplemented by reference TRBV19 and TRBJ2-5, the full variable domain reads DGGITQSPKYLFRKEGQNVTLSCEQNLNHDAMYWYRQDPGQGLRLIYYSQIVNDFQKGDIAEGYSVSREKKESFPLTVTSAQKNPTAFYLCASSIGEGRRVTETQYFGPGTRLLVL.